This TCR beta chain was captured by sequencing in a study of cytomegalovirus exposure and HLA in healthy donors. In the study overall: Around 77 million unique TCRs from HLA-typed donors made up an early data release. Study findings and constraints: In presence/absence analyses, roughly uniform sequencing depth across donors was assumed. There were a few CMV-associated chains whose specificity for CMV antigens was confirmed in vitro.

Note on this clone: The antigen remains unidentified.

The PCR employed 60 Vbeta primers together with 13 Jbeta primers. Generated by immunoSEQ multiplex PCR, the TCRdb table keeps only in-frame clones and is missing some. Across roughly 57,000 clones, the top ten clones capture 9% to 15% of the sample. The source material was PBMCs. The origin of this receptor is a woman aged 25 to 45 in good health and CMV-seropositive.

CDR3 residues: CAWRLGTGGGYTF. DNA of the CDR3: TGTGCCTGGAGACTCGGGACAGGTGGTGGCTACACCTTC. The chain links TRBV30 to TRBJ1-2; 8 bases are a match to TRBD1. Germline V gene lookup returns CDR1 GTSNPN and CDR2 SVGIG (reference sequence). V trimming: 3 bases; J trimming: 7 bases; junction bases outside the gene matches: 7. The CDR3 totals 13 residues.